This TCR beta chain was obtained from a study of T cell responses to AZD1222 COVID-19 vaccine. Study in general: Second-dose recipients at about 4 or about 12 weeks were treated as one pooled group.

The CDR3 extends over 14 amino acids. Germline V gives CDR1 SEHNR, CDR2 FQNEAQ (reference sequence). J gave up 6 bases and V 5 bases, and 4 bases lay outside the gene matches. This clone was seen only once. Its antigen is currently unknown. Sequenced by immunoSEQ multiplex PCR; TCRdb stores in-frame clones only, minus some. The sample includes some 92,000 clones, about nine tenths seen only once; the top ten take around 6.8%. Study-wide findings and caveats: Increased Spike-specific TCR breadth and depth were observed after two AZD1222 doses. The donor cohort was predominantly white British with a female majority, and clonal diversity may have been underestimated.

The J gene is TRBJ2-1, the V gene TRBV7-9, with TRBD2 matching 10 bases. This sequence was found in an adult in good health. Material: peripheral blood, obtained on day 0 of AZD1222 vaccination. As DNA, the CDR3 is TGTGCCAGCAGCACCGGACTAGCGGTCAATGAGCAGTTCTTC. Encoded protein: CASSTGLAVNEQFF.